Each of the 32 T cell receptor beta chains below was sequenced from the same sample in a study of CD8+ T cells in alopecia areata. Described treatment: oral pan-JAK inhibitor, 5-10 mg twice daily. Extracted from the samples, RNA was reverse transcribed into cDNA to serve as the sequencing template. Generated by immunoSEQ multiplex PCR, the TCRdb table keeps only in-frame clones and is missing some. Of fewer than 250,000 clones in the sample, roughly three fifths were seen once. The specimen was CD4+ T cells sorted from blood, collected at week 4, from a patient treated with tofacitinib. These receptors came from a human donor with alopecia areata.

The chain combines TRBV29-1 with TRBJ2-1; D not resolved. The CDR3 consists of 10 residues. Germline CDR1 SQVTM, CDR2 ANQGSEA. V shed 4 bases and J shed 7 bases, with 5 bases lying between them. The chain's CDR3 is CSVGMNEQFF. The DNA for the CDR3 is TGCAGCGTTGGGATGAATGAGCAGTTCTTC.

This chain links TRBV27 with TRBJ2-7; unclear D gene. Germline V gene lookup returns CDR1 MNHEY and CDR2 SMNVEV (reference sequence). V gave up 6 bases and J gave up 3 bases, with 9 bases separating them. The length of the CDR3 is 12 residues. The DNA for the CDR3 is TGTGCCAGCAGAGGTCTGTTCTACGAGCAGTACTTC. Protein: CASRGLFYEQYF.

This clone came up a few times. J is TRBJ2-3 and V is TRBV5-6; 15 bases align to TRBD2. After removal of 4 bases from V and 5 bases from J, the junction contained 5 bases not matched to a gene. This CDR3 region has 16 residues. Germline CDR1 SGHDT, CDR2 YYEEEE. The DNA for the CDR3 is TGTGCCAGCAGCGCCGGACTAGCGGGAGGGCTAGATACGCAGTATTTT. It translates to CASSAGLAGGLDTQYF.

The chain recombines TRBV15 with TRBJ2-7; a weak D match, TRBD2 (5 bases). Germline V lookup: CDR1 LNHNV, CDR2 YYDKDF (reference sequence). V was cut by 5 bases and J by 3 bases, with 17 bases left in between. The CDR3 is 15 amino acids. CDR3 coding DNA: TGTGCCACCAGCGCCCCCGGGATTGGGATCTACGAGCAGTACTTC. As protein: CATSAPGIGIYEQYF.

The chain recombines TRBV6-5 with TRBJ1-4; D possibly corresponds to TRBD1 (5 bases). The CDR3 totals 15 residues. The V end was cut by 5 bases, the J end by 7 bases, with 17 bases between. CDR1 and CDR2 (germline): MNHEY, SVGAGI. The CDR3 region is CASSNMGTFGEKLFF. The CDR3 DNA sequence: TGTGCCAGCAGTAACATGGGGACCTTTGGTGAAAAACTGTTTTTT.

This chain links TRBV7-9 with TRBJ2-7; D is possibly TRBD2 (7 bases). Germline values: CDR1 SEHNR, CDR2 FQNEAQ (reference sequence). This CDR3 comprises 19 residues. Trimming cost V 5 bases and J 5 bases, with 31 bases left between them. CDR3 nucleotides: TGTGCCAGCAGCGCTCTAATGGGGGCGGTAGGCGGGAGTCTCGACGAGCAGTACTTC. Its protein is CASSALMGAVGGSLDEQYF.

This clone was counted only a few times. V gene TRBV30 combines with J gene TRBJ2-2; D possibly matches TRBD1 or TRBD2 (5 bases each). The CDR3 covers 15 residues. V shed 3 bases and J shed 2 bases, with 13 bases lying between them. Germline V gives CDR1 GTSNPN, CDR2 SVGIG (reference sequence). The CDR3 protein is CAWRLRGANTGELFF. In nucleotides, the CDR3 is TGTGCCTGGAGACTTAGGGGAGCTAACACCGGGGAGCTGTTTTTT.

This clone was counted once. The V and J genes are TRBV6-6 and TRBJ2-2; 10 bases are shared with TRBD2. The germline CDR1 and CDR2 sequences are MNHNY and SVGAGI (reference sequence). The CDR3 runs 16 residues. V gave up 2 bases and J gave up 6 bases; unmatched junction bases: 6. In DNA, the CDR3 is TGTGCCAGCAGTTACCTCCGGACTAGCGGCCCCGGGGAGCTGTTTTTT. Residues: CASSYLRTSGPGELFF.

CDR3 coding DNA: TGTGCCAGCAGTACTAGCGGGAGGGCCTCCGAGCAGTACTTC. The encoded protein is CASSTSGRASEQYF. The rearrangement links TRBV27 to TRBJ2-7; 13 nucleotides line up with TRBD2. The V gene's germline CDR1 is MNHEY and CDR2 SMNVEV (reference sequence). The junction had 4 bases not matched to a gene; V was cut back by 5 bases and J by 6 bases. The CDR3 loop spans 14 amino acids.

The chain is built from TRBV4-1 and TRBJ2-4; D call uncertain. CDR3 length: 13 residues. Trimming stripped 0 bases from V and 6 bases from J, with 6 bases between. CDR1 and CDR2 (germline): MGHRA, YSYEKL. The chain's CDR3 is CASSQEGLNIQYF. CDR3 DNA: TGCGCCAGCAGCCAAGAAGGGCTAAACATTCAGTACTTC.

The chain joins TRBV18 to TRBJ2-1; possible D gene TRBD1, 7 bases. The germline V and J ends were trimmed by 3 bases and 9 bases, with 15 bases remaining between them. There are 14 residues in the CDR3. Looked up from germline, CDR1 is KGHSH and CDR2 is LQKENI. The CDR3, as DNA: TGTGCCAGCTCACCCGGGGGACAGATTTCTGAGCAGTTCTTC. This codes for CASSPGGQISEQFF.

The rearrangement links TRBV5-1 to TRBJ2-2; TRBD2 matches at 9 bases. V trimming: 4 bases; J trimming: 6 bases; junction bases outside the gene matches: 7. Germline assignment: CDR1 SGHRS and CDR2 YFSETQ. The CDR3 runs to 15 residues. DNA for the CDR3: TGCGCCAGCAGCCGACAACTAGCGGGCCCCGGGGAGCTGTTTTTT. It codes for CASSRQLAGPGELFF.

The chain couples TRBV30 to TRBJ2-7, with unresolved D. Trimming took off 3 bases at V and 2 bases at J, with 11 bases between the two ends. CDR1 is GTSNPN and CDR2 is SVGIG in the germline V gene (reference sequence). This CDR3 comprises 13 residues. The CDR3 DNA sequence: TGTGCCTGGAGCAAGACGCCTCCCTACGAGCAGTACTTC. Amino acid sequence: CAWSKTPPYEQYF.

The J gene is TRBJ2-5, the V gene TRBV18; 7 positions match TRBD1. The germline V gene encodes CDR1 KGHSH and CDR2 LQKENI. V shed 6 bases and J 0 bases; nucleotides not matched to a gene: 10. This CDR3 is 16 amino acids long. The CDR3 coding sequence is TGTGCCAGCTCTCCCCCGGGACAGAGGTACCAAGAGACCCAGTACTTC. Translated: CASSPPGQRYQETQYF.

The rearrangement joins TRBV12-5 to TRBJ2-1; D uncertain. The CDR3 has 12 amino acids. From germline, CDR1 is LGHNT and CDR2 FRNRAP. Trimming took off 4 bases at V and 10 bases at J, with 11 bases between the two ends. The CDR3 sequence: CASGSPLGEQFF. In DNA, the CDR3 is TGTGCTAGTGGTTCCCCTCTGGGGGAGCAGTTCTTC.

The CDR3 DNA reads TGTGCCAGTACTCCGGACAGATTTCAATCTGGGGCCAACGTCCTGACTTTC. Protein product: CASTPDRFQSGANVLTF. The chain joins TRBV19 to TRBJ2-6; tentative D call: TRBD1 (6 bases). Trimming removed 7 bases at V and 1 base at J, with 17 bases between. CDR3 length: 17 residues. Looked up from germline, CDR1 is LNHDA and CDR2 is SQIVND (reference sequence).

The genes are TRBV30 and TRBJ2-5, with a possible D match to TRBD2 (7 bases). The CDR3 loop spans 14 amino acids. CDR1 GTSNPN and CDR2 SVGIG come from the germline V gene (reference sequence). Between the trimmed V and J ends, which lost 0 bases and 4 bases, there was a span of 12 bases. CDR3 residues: CAWSVIGGRETQYF. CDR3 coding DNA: TGTGCCTGGAGTGTAATCGGGGGGCGAGAGACCCAGTACTTC.

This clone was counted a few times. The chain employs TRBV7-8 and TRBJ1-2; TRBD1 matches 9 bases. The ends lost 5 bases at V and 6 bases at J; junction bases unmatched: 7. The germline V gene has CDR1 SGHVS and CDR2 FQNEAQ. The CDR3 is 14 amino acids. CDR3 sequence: CASSPGTGKDGYTF. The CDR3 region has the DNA TGTGCCAGCAGCCCCGGGACAGGGAAGGATGGCTACACCTTC.

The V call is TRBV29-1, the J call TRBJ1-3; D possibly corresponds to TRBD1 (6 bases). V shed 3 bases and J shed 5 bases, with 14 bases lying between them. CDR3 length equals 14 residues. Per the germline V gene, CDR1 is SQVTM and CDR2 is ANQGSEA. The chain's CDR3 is CSVEWTETRNTIYF. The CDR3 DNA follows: TGCAGCGTTGAGTGGACAGAGACCAGAAACACCATATATTTT. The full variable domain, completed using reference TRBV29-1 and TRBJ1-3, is SAVISQKPSRDICQRGTSLTIQCQVDSQVTMMFWYRQQPGQSLTLIATANQGSEATYESGFVIDKFPISRPNLTFSTLTVSNMSPEDSSIYLCSVEWTETRNTIYFGEGSWLTVV.

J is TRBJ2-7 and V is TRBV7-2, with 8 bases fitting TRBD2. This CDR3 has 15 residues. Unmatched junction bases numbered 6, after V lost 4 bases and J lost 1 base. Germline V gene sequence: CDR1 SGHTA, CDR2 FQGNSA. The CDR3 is CASSSILAGSYEQYF. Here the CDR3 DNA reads TGTGCCAGCAGCTCTATATTAGCGGGGTCCTACGAGCAGTACTTC.

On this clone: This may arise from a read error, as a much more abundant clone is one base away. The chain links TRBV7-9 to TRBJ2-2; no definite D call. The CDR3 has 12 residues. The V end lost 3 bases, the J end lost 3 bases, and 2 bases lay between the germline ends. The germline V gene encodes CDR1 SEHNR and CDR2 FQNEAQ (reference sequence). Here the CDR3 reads CASSLDTGELFF. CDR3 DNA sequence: TGTGCCAGCAGCTTGGACACCGGGGAGCTGTTTTTT. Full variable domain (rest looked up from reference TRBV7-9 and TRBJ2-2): DTGVSQNPRHKITKRGQNVTFRCDPISEHNRLYWYRQTLGQGPEFLTYFQNEAQLEKSRLLSDRFSAERPKGSFSTLEIQRTEQGDSAMYLCASSLDTGELFFGEGSRLTVL.

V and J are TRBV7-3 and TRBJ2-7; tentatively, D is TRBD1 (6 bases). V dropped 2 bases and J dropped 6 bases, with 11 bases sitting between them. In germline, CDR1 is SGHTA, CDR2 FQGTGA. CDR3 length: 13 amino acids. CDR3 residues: CASSLEGQLEQYF. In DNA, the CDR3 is TGTGCCAGCAGCTTAGAAGGACAGCTCGAGCAGTACTTC.

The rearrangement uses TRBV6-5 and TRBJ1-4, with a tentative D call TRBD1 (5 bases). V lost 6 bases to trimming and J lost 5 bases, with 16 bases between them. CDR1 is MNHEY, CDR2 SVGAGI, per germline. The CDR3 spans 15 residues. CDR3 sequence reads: CASRYHGTQNEKLFF. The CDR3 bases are TGTGCCAGCAGGTATCACGGGACTCAAAATGAAAAACTGTTTTTT.

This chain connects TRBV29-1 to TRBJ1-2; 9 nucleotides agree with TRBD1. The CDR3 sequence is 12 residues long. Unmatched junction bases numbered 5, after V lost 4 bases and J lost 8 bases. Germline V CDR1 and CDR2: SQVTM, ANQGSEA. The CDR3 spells CSVGLQGAGYTF. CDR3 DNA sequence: TGCAGCGTTGGATTACAGGGGGCGGGCTACACCTTC.

The CDR3 sequence: CASSFGQKNIQYF. The CDR3 DNA reads TGTGCCAGCAGCTTTGGACAGAAAAACATTCAGTACTTC. The V gene is TRBV7-6, the J gene TRBJ2-4, with D maybe TRBD1 (6 bases). Germline CDR1 SGHVS, CDR2 FNYEAQ. The CDR3 contains 13 residues. The V and J ends lost 3 bases and 4 bases respectively, with 7 bases between them.

Here the CDR3 reads CASGGNLVEQYF. CDR3 sequence (DNA): TGTGCCAGCGGCGGGAATCTGGTCGAGCAGTACTTC. This chain connects TRBV28 to TRBJ2-7, with D perhaps TRBD2 (6 bases). Germline CDR1 reads MDHEN; CDR2 reads SYDVKM. The CDR3 spans 12 residues. V lost 8 bases to trimming and J lost 6 bases, with 14 bases between them.

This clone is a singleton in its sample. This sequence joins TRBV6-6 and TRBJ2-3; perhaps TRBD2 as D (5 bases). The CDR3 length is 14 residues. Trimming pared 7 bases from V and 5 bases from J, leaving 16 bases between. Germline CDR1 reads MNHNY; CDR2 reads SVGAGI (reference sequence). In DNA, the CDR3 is TGTGCCAGCATCGAGTTCTCCGGAGGAGATACGCAGTATTTT. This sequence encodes CASIEFSGGDTQYF.

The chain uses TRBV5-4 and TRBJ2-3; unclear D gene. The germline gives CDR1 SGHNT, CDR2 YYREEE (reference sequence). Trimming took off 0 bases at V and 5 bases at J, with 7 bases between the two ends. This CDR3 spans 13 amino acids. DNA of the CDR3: TGTGCCAGCAGCTTGGCCGTCGGAGATACGCAGTATTTT. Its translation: CASSLAVGDTQYF.

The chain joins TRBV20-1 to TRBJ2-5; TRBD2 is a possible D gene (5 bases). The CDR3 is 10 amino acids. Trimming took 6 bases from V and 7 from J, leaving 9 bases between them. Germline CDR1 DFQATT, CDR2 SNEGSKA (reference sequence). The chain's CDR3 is CSAFRGTQYF. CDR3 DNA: TGCAGTGCGTTCCGGGGGACCCAGTACTTC.

The CDR3, as DNA: TGTGCCAGCAGCTTGGACGACGGAGGGATCCTCTACGAGCAGTACTTC. Translating gives CASSLDDGGILYEQYF. This rearrangement joins TRBV5-6 to TRBJ2-7, with a weak D call TRBD2 (6 bases). Trimming left V 0 bases short and J 3 bases short, with 16 bases between. This CDR3 contains 16 residues. Germline CDR1 SGHDT, CDR2 YYEEEE.

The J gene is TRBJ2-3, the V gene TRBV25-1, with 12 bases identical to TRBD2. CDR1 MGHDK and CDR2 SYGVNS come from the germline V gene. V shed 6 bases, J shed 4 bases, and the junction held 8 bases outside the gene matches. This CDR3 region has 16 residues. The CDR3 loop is CASRPTSGSGADTQYF. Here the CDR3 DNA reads TGTGCCAGCAGACCGACTAGCGGGAGCGGGGCAGATACGCAGTATTTT.

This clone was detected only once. CDR3 coding DNA: TGTGCCAGCAGTGAACAGGGGAGCTCCTACGAGCAGTACTTC. Its translation: CASSEQGSSYEQYF. The V call is TRBV6-1, the J call TRBJ2-7, with D maybe TRBD1 (6 bases). Trimming took off 2 bases at V and 0 bases at J, with 8 bases between the two ends. CDR3 size: 14 residues. CDR1 is MNHNS and CDR2 is SASEGT in the germline V gene.